These 13 T cell receptor beta chains came from one sample sequenced in a study of shared T cell receptors in the human thymus. The table came from immunoSEQ multiplex PCR; TCRdb's copy has only in-frame clones and leaves some out. The profile covers 700,000 or so clones, with roughly 88% appearing a single time and about 0.0098% taken by the ten largest. In addition, the sample was reused for a study of human thymus T cells.

The sequenced sample was thymocytes. These receptors were collected from a girl less than two years old with a congenital heart defect.

The V and J genes are TRBV21-1 and TRBJ1-2; the table's TRBD1 call for D was not verified on the DNA. TRBV21-1 is shown as a pseudogene. The CDR3 extends over 16 amino acids. In nucleotides, the CDR3 is TGTGCCAGCAGCTCCCAACGATATACAGGCCCTTATGGCTACACCTTC. It is translated as CASSSQRYTGPYGYTF.

The chain has TRBV27 and TRBJ1-1; 7 bases agree with TRBD1. V was pared by 10 bases and J by 4 bases, with 9 bases of the junction left unmatched. The CDR3 is made up of 13 amino acids. CDR1 is MNHEY and CDR2 is SMNVEV in the germline V gene (reference sequence). CDR3 sequence reads: CAIKGAGGTEAFF. The CDR3 DNA sequence: TGTGCCATCAAGGGGGCAGGTGGCACTGAAGCTTTCTTT.

This chain uses TRBV29-1 with TRBJ1-1, with D possibly matching TRBD1 (6 bases). Trimming stripped 3 bases from V and 11 bases from J, with 28 bases between. The CDR3 runs to 16 residues. Germline CDR1 reads SQVTM; CDR2 reads ANQGSEA. This CDR3 is CSVDYRGQPVILDAFF. The CDR3 coding sequence is TGCAGCGTTGACTACCGAGGACAGCCGGTAATATTGGACGCTTTCTTT.

The chain uses TRBV4-1 and TRBJ2-3; 7 bases agree with TRBD1. The CDR3 consists of 14 residues. V lost 3 bases to trimming and J lost 4 bases; unmatched junction nucleotides: 4. CDR1 is MGHRA, CDR2 YSYEKL, per germline. CDR3 sequence: CASSHSTGADTQYF. The CDR3 coding sequence is TGCGCCAGCAGCCATTCAACAGGGGCAGATACGCAGTATTTT.

The CDR3: CASSSIAGGPLIQQFF. CDR3 DNA: TGTGCCAGCAGTTCTATAGCGGGGGGGCCTCTAATTCAGCAGTTCTTC. The rearrangement uses TRBV6-8 and TRBJ2-1, with 11 nucleotides matching TRBD2. Trimming cost V 4 bases and J 11 bases; bases outside gene matches: 13. Germline assignment: CDR1 MNHGY and CDR2 SAAAGT. The CDR3 is 16 residues long.

This clone has just one count. The rearrangement links TRBV19 to TRBJ1-1, with 8 positions matching TRBD1. CDR1 and CDR2 (germline): LNHDA, SQIVND (reference sequence). The CDR3 has 14 residues. The trim removed 5 bases at V and 3 bases at J, leaving 5 bases unmatched. CDR3 bases: TGTGCCAGTAGTCGAGGACAGGGTGACACTGAAGCTTTCTTT. It codes for CASSRGQGDTEAFF.

This clone was counted only a few times. CDR3 nucleotides: TGTGCCAGCAGCCCATCCGCCGGGACAGGTACCTACGAGCAGTACTTC. Protein: CASSPSAGTGTYEQYF. V is TRBV5-6 and J is TRBJ2-7; 8 positions match TRBD1. The CDR3 extends over 16 amino acids. J was trimmed by 2 bases and V by 4 bases; bases with no gene match: 11. Germline V gene data show CDR1 as SGHDT and CDR2 as YYEEEE.

The chain carries TRBV15 and TRBJ1-1; TRBD1 might be the D (6 bases). Trimming removed 7 bases from V and 4 bases from J, with 22 bases in between. CDR1 and CDR2 (germline): LNHNV, YYDKDF (reference sequence). This CDR3 comprises 16 residues. CDR3 sequence (DNA): TGTGCCACCAACCGACTCCCGGGACAAGAGATCACTGAAGCTTTCTTT. Protein product: CATNRLPGQEITEAFF. Full variable domain (remainder filled in from reference TRBV15 and TRBJ1-1): DAMVIQNPRYQVTQFGKPVTLSCSQTLNHNVMYWYQQKSSQAPKLLFHYYDKDFNNEADTPDNFQSRRPNTSFCFLDIRSPGLGDTAMYLCATNRLPGQEITEAFFGQGTRLTVV.

This chain uses TRBV7-2 with TRBJ1-1; TRBD1 agrees at 8 bases. CDR1 is SGHTA and CDR2 is FQGNSA in the germline V gene. With 5 bases clipped from V and 5 bases from J, the junction kept 19 bases outside the gene matches. There are 18 residues in the CDR3. CDR3 coding DNA: TGTGCCAGCAGCCCGCCCCTTGAGAGGCAGGGGGCGCGGACTGAAGCTTTCTTT. Protein sequence: CASSPPLERQGARTEAFF.

This chain links TRBV6-5 with TRBJ1-2, with 7 nucleotides matching TRBD1. V lost 7 bases and J lost 4; bases outside the gene matches: 12. CDR1 and CDR2 (germline): MNHEY, SVGAGI. This CDR3 contains 15 residues. The CDR3 spells CASTIHRGEGYGYTF. The CDR3, as DNA: TGTGCCAGCACCATACACAGGGGCGAAGGCTATGGCTACACCTTC.

This chain joins TRBV6-1 and TRBJ1-1; TRBD1 matches 9 bases. The germline V gene has CDR1 MNHNS and CDR2 SASEGT. The V and J ends lost 7 bases and 6 bases, in that order; junction bases with no gene match: 9. The CDR3 sequence is 14 residues long. CDR3 region: CASTGDRDFAEAFF. DNA of the CDR3: TGTGCCAGCACTGGGGACAGGGACTTCGCTGAAGCTTTCTTT.

Of note for this clone: Germline and junction disagree at one end, which may indicate a read error. The chain links TRBV7-2 to TRBJ2-7; a possible D gene is TRBD1 (5 bases). The CDR3 loop spans 12 amino acids. The germline CDR1 and CDR2 sequences are SGHTA and FQGNSA. The CDR3 DNA is TGTGCCAGCAGCTTAGCAAGGACACCTGTTCGCTTC. As protein: CASSLARTPVRF. Using reference TRBV7-2 and TRBJ2-7 for the parts outside the CDR3, the full variable domain is GAGVSQSPSNKVTEKGKDVELRCDPISGHTALYWYRQSLGQGLEFLIYFQGNSAPDKSGLPSDRFSAERTGGSVSTLTIQRTQQEDSAVYLCASSLARTPVRFGPGTRLTVT.

The V and J genes are TRBV4-1 and TRBJ2-6, with unresolved D. CDR3 size: 19 residues. V was pared by 4 bases and J by 1 base, with 20 bases between. The V gene's germline CDR1 is MGHRA and CDR2 YSYEKL. The CDR3 DNA is TGCGCCAGCAGCCCTGAGCTGGGCAATTTCCAATCTGGGGCCAACGTCCTGACTTTC. Protein product: CASSPELGNFQSGANVLTF.